This TCR beta chain was found in a study of T cells in Graves' hyperthyroidism and ophthalmopathy. In germline, CDR1 is MNHNS, CDR2 SASEGT. With 6 bases removed from V and 7 bases from J, the gap between germline ends came to 15 bases. The CDR3 totals 13 residues. The table lists this clonotype with many counts. The antigen remains unidentified. Amplification of TCR beta CDR3 regions used RNA as the template. With the HTBI primer set, the TCR CDR3 went through a first round of RT-PCR. In TCRdb, the multiplex PCR reads were re-called with MiXCR into one record per CDR3 protein. Here the sample spans roughly 650,000 distinct CDR3 sequences, more than 15% being singletons. Study results and caveats: Model-based prediction identified ophthalmopathy a median around 6.5 months prior to its onset. A 13 V-J model separated ophthalmopathy from stable hyperthyroidism.

Sequencing used blood. The TCR sequence derives from a woman aged 40-49 years with Graves' ophthalmopathy. The chain employs TRBV6-1 and TRBJ1-1; no reliable D call. In nucleotides, the CDR3 is TGTGCCAGCAGCAAAGGGTCATGGAATGAAGCTTTCTTT. It translates to CASSKGSWNEAFF.